One and the same sample provided the 15 T cell receptor beta chains below, sequenced in a study of regulatory T cells in long-lasting Graves disease. Arm-PCR of CDR3 regions and iRepertoire HTBI primers were used to build TCR beta libraries. TCRdb reprocessed the multiplex PCR reads with MiXCR, giving one entry per CDR3 protein. The sample has about 530,000 distinct CDR3 sequences; about 16% are singletons. Documented time point: newly diagnosed GD, antithyroid drugs for less than 3 months. From PBMCs, RNA was extracted and then used to make the TCR library. A further study also used this sample, focusing on T cells in Graves' hyperthyroidism and ophthalmopathy.

Here the sequenced sample was peripheral blood mononuclear cells (PBMCs), taken at new diagnosis, from a patient treated with antithyroid drugs. All receptors come from a woman between 40 and 65 years old with Graves disease.

This clonotype was seen repeatedly, ten times or more. This rearrangement joins TRBV28 to TRBJ2-5; TRBD1 matches 10 bases. Looked up from germline, CDR1 is MDHEN and CDR2 is SYDVKM. The CDR3 length is 15 residues. With 9 bases clipped from V and 4 bases from J, the junction kept 11 bases outside the gene matches. CDR3 protein: CASMRTGGKLETQYF. The CDR3 nucleotides are TGTGCCAGTATGAGGACAGGGGGAAAGTTAGAGACCCAGTACTTC.

Note on this clonotype: The junction and the germline gene differ at one end; a read error may be behind it. The CDR3 sequence: CAGSPPGSYEQYF. CDR3 DNA sequence: TGTGCCGGCAGCCCCCCAGGCTCCTACGAGCAGTACTTC. The chain combines TRBV7-6 with TRBJ2-7; no clear D gene. In germline, CDR1 is SGHVS, CDR2 FNYEAQ. The CDR3 loop spans 13 amino acids.

Details on this clonotype: This could be a read error, since a much larger clone is one nucleotide away. The J gene is TRBJ1-6, the V gene TRBV12-3 or TRBV12-4; TRBD1 might be the D (6 bases). The CDR3 has 11 amino acids. V was shortened by 8 bases and J by 13 bases, with 12 bases between the two germline ends. CDR3 DNA sequence: TGTGCCAGCGGACAGCTAAATCCCCTCCACTTT. Translating gives CASGQLNPLHF.

The chain recombines TRBV5-4 with TRBJ2-2; 14 nucleotides align to TRBD2. The CDR3 has 17 residues. The germline V gene encodes CDR1 SGHNT and CDR2 YYREEE (reference sequence). V shed 8 bases and J 4 bases; nucleotides not matched to a gene: 10. The CDR3 sequence: CASRSGTSGSFTGELFF. The CDR3 nucleotides are TGTGCCAGTCGTTCCGGGACTAGCGGGAGCTTCACCGGGGAGCTGTTTTTT. Based on the CDR3 plus reference TRBV5-4 and TRBJ2-2, the full variable domain is ETGVTQSPTHLIKTRGQQVTLRCSSQSGHNTVSWYQQALGQGPQFIFQYYREEENGRGNFPPRFSGLQFPNYSSELNVNALELDDSALYLCASRSGTSGSFTGELFFGEGSRLTVL.

The V call is TRBV7-2, the J call TRBJ1-3; TRBD1 matches at 10 bases. In germline, CDR1 is SGHTA, CDR2 FQGNSA. The CDR3 extends over 17 amino acids. The V gene end was trimmed by 3 bases and the J gene end by 1 base; junction bases not matched to a gene: 6. CDR3 sequence: CASSLGQGKISGNTIYF. CDR3 nucleotide sequence: TGTGCCAGCAGCTTGGGACAGGGGAAAATTTCTGGAAACACCATATATTTT.

The gene calls are TRBV3-1 and TRBJ1-1; D perhaps matches TRBD1 (5 bases). Trimming removed 2 bases from V and 1 base from J, with 8 bases in between. Germline V lookup: CDR1 LGHDT, CDR2 YNNKEL (reference sequence). There are 14 residues in the CDR3. CDR3 region: CASSQWGPNTEAFF. As DNA, the CDR3 is TGTGCCAGCAGCCAATGGGGCCCGAACACTGAAGCTTTCTTT.

This clonotype was counted many times. The V call is TRBV28, the J call TRBJ2-7; D is unclear. Trimming shortened V by 6 bases and J by 1 base, and 13 bases separated the two germline ends. Germline V gene data show CDR1 as MDHEN and CDR2 as SYDVKM. The CDR3 has 14 residues. The CDR3 DNA reads TGTGCCAGCAGCCTTAGTCTTACTTCCTACGAGCAGTACTTC. It translates to CASSLSLTSYEQYF.

The chain employs TRBV7-9 and TRBJ1-1; maybe TRBD1 (6 bases). The CDR3 spans 15 residues. Trimming removed 6 bases from V and 1 base from J, with 15 bases in between. Germline lookup yields CDR1 SEHNR and CDR2 FQNEAQ (reference sequence). The CDR3 coding sequence is TGTGCCAGCAGGCCCTTAGTGGGACAGAACACTGAAGCTTTCTTT. Its protein product is CASRPLVGQNTEAFF.

This chain uses TRBV15 with TRBJ2-2; no definite D call. Trimming removed 8 bases at V and 0 bases at J, with 10 bases between. The CDR3 sequence is 14 residues long. Germline V gene lookup returns CDR1 LNHNV and CDR2 YYDKDF (reference sequence). The CDR3 bases are TGTGCCACCCAGTTCACGGCGAACACCGGGGAGCTGTTTTTT. It encodes CATQFTANTGELFF. Supplemented by reference TRBV15 and TRBJ2-2, the full variable domain reads DAMVIQNPRYQVTQFGKPVTLSCSQTLNHNVMYWYQQKSSQAPKLLFHYYDKDFNNEADTPDNFQSRRPNTSFCFLDIRSPGLGDTAMYLCATQFTANTGELFFGEGSRLTVL.

Ten or more counts support this clonotype. The gene calls are TRBV2 and TRBJ2-5; D might be TRBD2 (5 bases). V lost 6 bases to trimming and J lost 5 bases, with 10 bases between them. This CDR3 region has 12 residues. Germline CDR1 and CDR2: SNHLY and FYNNEI. DNA of the CDR3: TGTGCCAGCAGAGGAGGACCCGAGACCCAGTACTTC. Protein product: CASRGGPETQYF.

The sample holds many counts of this clonotype. The chain is built from TRBV7-9 and TRBJ2-7; no reliable D call. The CDR3 runs to 13 residues. Per the germline V gene, CDR1 is SEHNR and CDR2 is FQNEAQ (reference sequence). V shed 3 bases and J shed 0 bases, with 6 bases lying between them. For the CDR3, the DNA is TGTGCCAGCAGCTTGTCCGCCTCCTACGAGCAGTACTTC. This codes for CASSLSASYEQYF.

This chain links TRBV27 with TRBJ1-1, with 9 bases lining up with TRBD1. The V segment lost 7 bases and the J segment 5 bases; nucleotides outside the gene matches: 5. This CDR3 comprises 13 residues. CDR1 is MNHEY and CDR2 is SMNVEV in the germline V gene (reference sequence). The CDR3 spells CASMGQGRTEAFF. DNA for the CDR3: TGTGCCAGCATGGGACAGGGTAGGACTGAAGCTTTCTTT.

The genes are TRBV10-1 and TRBJ2-3; D remains ambiguous. This CDR3 is 14 amino acids long. The germline V and J ends were trimmed by 0 bases and 2 bases, with 6 bases remaining between them. Germline CDR1 is WNHNN and CDR2 is SYGVQD (reference sequence). CDR3 DNA sequence: TGCGCCAGCAGTGAGTCCATCTACACAGATACGCAGTATTTT. It is translated as CASSESIYTDTQYF.

V usage is TRBV5-5 and J usage is TRBJ2-3; no clear D gene. The ends were cut back, 1 base at V and 8 bases at J, with 11 bases in the middle. Per the germline V gene, CDR1 is SGHKS and CDR2 is YYEKEE (reference sequence). This CDR3 is 13 amino acids long. The CDR3 DNA reads TGTGCCAGCAGCTTGAACCCCACGGGTACGCAGTATTTT. Its protein is CASSLNPTGTQYF.

In this sample, this clonotype turned up a few times. The chain is built from TRBV6-1 and TRBJ1-2, with TRBD1 as a possible D gene (5 bases). The CDR3 has 15 residues. V was trimmed by 2 bases and J by 4 bases, leaving 14 bases between them. Germline assignment: CDR1 MNHNS and CDR2 SASEGT. The CDR3 reads CASSESRRASYGYTF. As DNA, the CDR3 is TGTGCCAGCAGTGAATCCCGCAGGGCGAGCTATGGCTACACCTTC.